This record looks at one TCR beta chain sequence and its context. There is no known antigen for this receptor. Base qualities are missing; no much larger clone stands one base away. CDR3 length: 15 amino acids, cysteine to phenylalanine. CDR3 DNA only is kept here, 45 bases in frame from base 1. The CDR1 and CDR2 encoded by the germline V gene are KGHSH and LQKENI. V drops 2 bases and J drops 7 bases, leaving 17 bases in between. The immunoSEQ Assay, a bias-controlled multiplex PCR, was used to amplify TCRbeta CDR3 regions from genomic DNA. As for the original processing: The number of nucleated cells in each sample was estimated from the amplification of reference gene primers within the assay. To quantify the absolute abundance of each unique TCRbeta CDR3 rearrangement, sequence reads were collapsed and filtered. For each sample, productive Simpson clonality was calculated by taking the square root of Simpson's diversity index across productive rearrangements. Not all clones reach the TCRdb copy of this immuneACCESS table, which keeps in-frame sequences only. Checked studies attribute under half of the gap to unresolved V genes and leave the rest unexplained. The DNA gave D and trimming, while V, J and clone size come from that table. The sample table shows approximately 220,000 clones, and about 83% are seen once. The ten largest clones take up about 4.8% of the sample.

These data are taken from a study of blood T cell repertoires in COVID-19 (dated by TCRdb to 2020 to 2022). In the study overall: The collaborator samples originated in the United States, Italy and Spain and spanned the acute and convalescent phases of COVID-19. Nearly every sample came with metadata listing a de-identified subject ID, COVID-19 status, age in years and sex. The dataset comprised deeply sampled blood TCRbeta repertoires from subjects exposed to, actively infected with, or recovered from COVID-19. The repertoires were made available in a free public database intended to serve as a resource for research on the immune response to SARS-CoV-2. Samples were obtained from the ongoing ImmuneRACE study (first 160 participants) and from 950 to 1,500 subjects provided by 6 global collaborators. The material from the prospective study consisted of cDNA or gDNA derived from T cells, B-cell-depleted T cells, or PBMCs. Where available, HLA class I and class II types were obtained from metadata supplied by the sample provider rather than from assay-based typing.

In the prospective study, participants were roughly 18 to 100 years old, resided in approximately 22 geographic areas of the United States, and were enrolled through a virtual design. In the prospective study, cohorts were assigned on the basis of participant-reported clinical history obtained from a screening survey and a study questionnaire. Exposed participants were defined as having been in contact with someone with a PCR-confirmed or clinician-diagnosed COVID-19 case within 2 weeks of study entry. In the prospective study, whole blood, serum and a nasopharyngeal or oropharyngeal swab were collected from each participant by mobile phlebotomists. Over a roughly two-month period, participants in the prospective study had the option of providing additional blood draws and questionnaires. Before DNA extraction, prospective study blood samples were shipped either frozen or at room temperature. Study-level results and caveats: How much clinical and demographic metadata was included differed by source and by participant, and the metadata was provided uncurated.

The sequence derives from a woman aged 45-65 years who had been exposed to COVID-19. The sequencing sample was made of PBMCs or T cells enriched from blood (not recorded which). The V and J segments used are TRBV18 and TRBJ1-1; TRBD1 might be the D gene, on 6 matching bases. The nucleotide sequence reads as follows: TGTGCCAGCTCACCAAGCGCAGGGGCAGCGGATGAAGCTTTCTTT. It translates to CASSPSAGAADEAFF. The CDR3, completed at both ends by the reference TRBV18 and TRBJ1-1 genes, gives the full variable domain NAGVMQNPRHLVRRRGQEARLRCSPMKGHSHVYWYRQLPEEGLKFMVYLQKENIIDESGMPKERFSAEFPKEGPSILRIQQVVRGDSAAYFCASSPSAGAADEAFFGQGTRLTVV.